The 20 T cell receptor beta chains below come from one sample, sequenced in a study of CD8 T cells in Susac syndrome. Reverse transcription used about 0.45 to 1 ug RNA and random hexamers. TCRdb re-derived calls from the immunoSEQ multiplex PCR reads in MiXCR, one entry per CDR3 protein. The sample records around 200,000 distinct CDR3 sequences, around 94% being singletons. Sequencing used CD4+ T cells from PBMCs. The receptors stem from a human donor with Susac syndrome.

This chain links TRBV9 with TRBJ1-2; 10 bases line up with TRBD1. The CDR3 loop spans 18 amino acids. Germline V gene sequence: CDR1 SGDLS, CDR2 YYNGEE. J gave up 1 base and V 1 base, and 10 bases lay outside the gene matches. DNA for the CDR3: TGTGCCAGCAGCGTATCATCCGACAGGGGGCTTTTTAACTATGGCTACACCTTC. Its protein product is CASSVSSDRGLFNYGYTF.

The chain employs TRBV29-1 and TRBJ2-3; 9 nucleotides line up with TRBD1. V trimming: 5 bases; J trimming: 3 bases; junction bases outside the gene matches: 9. The CDR3 runs to 15 residues. Germline lookup yields CDR1 SQVTM and CDR2 ANQGSEA. The CDR3 nucleotides are TGCAGCGTTATGGGGACAGGGATTAGGACAGATACGCAGTATTTT. Its translation is CSVMGTGIRTDTQYF.

The gene calls are TRBV30 and TRBJ2-5, with no clear D. From germline, CDR1 is GTSNPN and CDR2 SVGIG (reference sequence). V was shortened by 0 bases and J by 4 bases, with 12 bases between the two germline ends. This CDR3 is built from 14 residues. The CDR3 sequence is CAWSVPNQRETQYF. As DNA, the CDR3 is TGTGCCTGGAGTGTACCGAACCAGAGAGAGACCCAGTACTTC. The full variable domain, with the rest looked up from reference TRBV30 and TRBJ2-5, is SQTIHQWPATLVQPVGSPLSLECTVEGTSNPNLYWYRQAAGRGLQLLFYSVGIGQISSEVPQNLSASRPQDRQFILSSKKLLLSDSGFYLCAWSVPNQRETQYFGPGTRLLVL.

The chain joins TRBV6-2 or TRBV6-3 to TRBJ1-1; D gene unclear. Trimming took 5 bases from V and 0 from J, leaving 7 bases between them. Germline V gene sequence: CDR1 MNHEY, CDR2 SVGEGT. This CDR3 spans 13 amino acids. The CDR3 region is CASSHRMNTEAFF. The CDR3 DNA follows: TGTGCCAGCAGTCACAGAATGAACACTGAAGCTTTCTTT.

The gene calls are TRBV24-1 and TRBJ1-5; D is unresolved. Per germline, CDR1 KGHDR and CDR2 SFDVKD. The CDR3 extends over 12 amino acids. Trimming stripped 3 bases from V and 4 bases from J, with 3 bases between. CDR3 sequence: CATSDRNQPQHF. CDR3 DNA: TGTGCCACCAGTGATCGGAATCAGCCCCAGCATTTT.

The chain links TRBV12-3 or TRBV12-4 to TRBJ2-2; TRBD2 agrees at 11 bases. Losses at the gene ends were 3 bases for V and 5 bases for J; bases not matched to a gene: 2. This CDR3 is built from 15 residues. CDR3 sequence (DNA): TGTGCCAGCAGTTTGGGGACTAGCGGAACCGGGGAGCTGTTTTTT. It translates to CASSLGTSGTGELFF.

V is TRBV10-3 and J is TRBJ1-2; the D is unclear. The V end was cut by 2 bases, the J end by 8 bases, with 18 bases between. The CDR3 has 15 residues. Per the germline V gene, CDR1 is ENHRY and CDR2 is SYGVKD. CDR3 coding DNA: TGTGCCATCAGTGAGGTGGTACGGACCCAAGAGGGCTACACCTTC. Translated: CAISEVVRTQEGYTF.

The chain joins TRBV9 to TRBJ1-3, with D unresolved. The CDR3 has 15 amino acids. Trimming stripped 0 bases from V and 4 bases from J, with 11 bases between. Germline-derived CDR1 and CDR2 are SGDLS and YYNGEE. The CDR3 reads CASSVGGSIGNTIYF. CDR3 DNA: TGTGCCAGCAGCGTAGGAGGGAGCATCGGAAACACCATATATTTT. Supplemented by reference TRBV9 and TRBJ1-3, the full variable domain reads DSGVTQTPKHLITATGQRVTLRCSPRSGDLSVYWYQQSLDQGLQFLIQYYNGEERAKGNILERFSAQQFPDLHSELNLSSLELGDSALYFCASSVGGSIGNTIYFGEGSWLTVV.

This sequence joins TRBV18 and TRBJ2-7; tentatively, D is TRBD1 (6 bases). The CDR3 covers 17 residues. V lost 3 bases and J lost 0, with 18 bases in between. Germline CDR1 KGHSH, CDR2 LQKENI. CDR3 region: CASSPPGWTATSYEQYF. DNA of the CDR3: TGTGCCAGCTCACCCCCGGGGTGGACAGCCACCTCCTACGAGCAGTACTTC. Full variable domain (missing parts from reference TRBV18 and TRBJ2-7): NAGVMQNPRHLVRRRGQEARLRCSPMKGHSHVYWYRQLPEEGLKFMVYLQKENIIDESGMPKERFSAEFPKEGPSILRIQQVVRGDSAAYFCASSPPGWTATSYEQYFGPGTRLTVT.

The J gene is TRBJ2-1, the V gene TRBV20-1; D might be TRBD1 (6 bases). The ends were cut back, 0 bases at V and 10 bases at J, with 16 bases in the middle. This CDR3 region has 14 residues. Germline-derived CDR1 and CDR2 are DFQATT and SNEGSKA (reference sequence). Here the CDR3 reads CSARDGNRAREQFF. In DNA, the CDR3 is TGCAGTGCTAGAGATGGGAACAGGGCTCGCGAGCAGTTCTTC.

V usage is TRBV9 and J usage is TRBJ2-1, with 9 positions matching TRBD2. V trimming: 2 bases; J trimming: 8 bases; junction bases outside the gene matches: 8. This CDR3 contains 15 residues. Germline CDR1 reads SGDLS; CDR2 reads YYNGEE. DNA for the CDR3: TGTGCCAGCAGCGTGGCGGGAGGGCCCTTTGATGAGCAGTTCTTC. Translation gives CASSVAGGPFDEQFF.

This sequence joins TRBV13 and TRBJ2-1, with D tentatively TRBD2 (5 bases). Trimming removed 5 bases from V and 0 bases from J, with 11 bases in between. The germline CDR1 and CDR2 sequences are PRHDT and FYEKMQ (reference sequence). The CDR3 is 15 residues long. In DNA, the CDR3 is TGTGCCAGCAGCGATGGTCGGGGCTCCTACAATGAGCAGTTCTTC. This gives the protein CASSDGRGSYNEQFF. Full variable domain (missing parts from reference TRBV13 and TRBJ2-1): AAGVIQSPRHLIKEKRETATLKCYPIPRHDTVYWYQQGPGQDPQFLISFYEKMQSDKGSIPDRFSAQQFSDYHSELNMSSLELGDSALYFCASSDGRGSYNEQFFGPGTRLTVL.

The chain links TRBV20-1 to TRBJ2-7; a weak D match, TRBD2 (5 bases). Germline V gene data show CDR1 as DFQATT and CDR2 as SNEGSKA (reference sequence). CDR3 length equals 15 residues. V lost 1 base, J lost 2 bases, and 15 bases lay in between. CDR3 sequence reads: CSARARASRPYEQYF. The CDR3 DNA sequence: TGCAGTGCTAGAGCCCGGGCTAGCCGTCCCTACGAGCAGTACTTC.

This chain links TRBV2 with TRBJ1-5; D gene uncertain. CDR3 length equals 14 residues. Trimming pared 5 bases from V and 1 base from J, leaving 9 bases between. Germline CDR1 and CDR2: SNHLY and FYNNEI. The CDR3 sequence: CASSPDGSNQPQHF. The DNA for the CDR3 is TGTGCCAGCAGTCCGGACGGAAGCAATCAGCCCCAGCATTTT.

The CDR3 DNA is TGTGCCAGCAGCGGATGGGACCTCCCCGGGGAGCTGTTTTTT. Translating it yields CASSGWDLPGELFF. J is TRBJ2-2 and V is TRBV9; D assignment may be TRBD1 or TRBD2 (5 bases each). The CDR3 runs 14 residues. Germline assignment: CDR1 SGDLS and CDR2 YYNGEE. Trimming left V 3 bases short and J 6 bases short, with 12 bases between.

The J gene is TRBJ1-1, the V gene TRBV20-1; D is possibly TRBD1 (6 bases). Trimming left V 8 bases short and J 1 base short, with 8 bases between. The CDR3 contains 11 residues. Germline values: CDR1 DFQATT, CDR2 SNEGSKA (reference sequence). CDR3 residues: CSRGQNTEAFF. The CDR3 bases are TGCAGTCGGGGACAGAACACTGAAGCTTTCTTT.

The CDR3 region is CASSVGTSGIYEQYF. CDR3 bases: TGCGCCAGCAGCGTGGGGACTAGCGGGATCTACGAGCAGTACTTC. This sequence joins TRBV5-1 and TRBJ2-7; 13 bases align to TRBD2. This CDR3 has 15 amino acids. J gave up 3 bases and V 4 bases, and 4 bases lay outside the gene matches. Germline CDR1 SGHRS, CDR2 YFSETQ.

This chain links TRBV5-1 with TRBJ2-1; D perhaps matches TRBD2 (5 bases). V gave up 4 bases and J gave up 0 bases, with 11 bases separating them. The germline CDR1 and CDR2 sequences are SGHRS and YFSETQ. CDR3 length: 15 residues. The DNA for the CDR3 is TGCGCCAGCAGCAACGGGGTCGGCTCCTACAATGAGCAGTTCTTC. It translates to CASSNGVGSYNEQFF.

The rearrangement joins TRBV6-5 to TRBJ2-7; no firm D call. The CDR3 has 12 amino acids. From germline, CDR1 is MNHEY and CDR2 SVGAGI. The ends were cut back, 8 bases at V and 7 bases at J, with 15 bases in the middle. In DNA form, the CDR3 reads TGTGCCAGCTTCAGTATTGGGCGGGAGCAGTACTTC. It codes for CASFSIGREQYF.

The CDR3 DNA sequence: TGTGCCAGCAGTTTATCCGTGACAGGGGTCTACGAGCAGTACTTC. This encodes CASSLSVTGVYEQYF. The rearrangement uses TRBV27 and TRBJ2-7; 8 positions match TRBD1. Per germline, CDR1 MNHEY and CDR2 SMNVEV (reference sequence). The CDR3 length is 15 residues. Unmatched junction bases numbered 4, after V lost 0 bases and J lost 3 bases.